The present entry profiles one T cell receptor beta chain with its context. Its antigen is as yet unknown. The data were taken from a study of cytomegalovirus exposure and HLA in healthy donors. For the study at large: There were 100 million to 130 million unique TCR beta sequences, drawn from 180 million or so T cells, in an earlier analysis. Among the approximately 370 donors who were genotyped, roughly 86% fell in the genetic ancestry cluster that is associated with self-reported Caucasian donors. Broader study findings: A missense DCLRE1C variant was associated with V- and J-gene trimming of TCR beta chains in a later analysis, and an independent cohort replicated the association.

With V trimmed by 1 base and J by 6 bases, 13 bases remained unmatched. This CDR3 has 18 residues. Germline V gene sequence: CDR1 SGHRS, CDR2 YFSETQ. PCR involved 60 Vbeta and 13 Jbeta primers. Using immunoSEQ multiplex PCR, the repertoire was profiled, and TCRdb retains in-frame clones only, with some absent. The profile shows 150,000 to 200,000 clones, approximately 67% of them singletons. The sample comprised PBMCs. V is TRBV5-1 and J is TRBJ2-1; 10 nucleotides match TRBD2. The TCR was taken from a man aged 40-49 years in good health and CMV-seronegative. CDR3 sequence: CASSLRPTSGARVNEQFF. In DNA, the CDR3 is TGCGCCAGCAGCTTGCGACCTACTAGCGGGGCCAGGGTCAATGAGCAGTTCTTC.